This paragraph reports one TCR beta chain. What it binds is not known. The data stem from a study of OX40 agonist ivuxolimab in advanced cancers. Study-level points and caveats: Antigen targets of the expanded peripheral T cells went undetermined. Averaging showed that CD8+ T cells had more expanded clones than CD4+ did.

Clones were read by immunoSEQ multiplex PCR, and TCRdb kept only the in-frame ones, dropping some. The data hold roughly 75,000 clones, with over 85% observed a single time. The sequencing used CD4+ or CD8+ T cells sorted from blood, collected in a trial of the OX40 agonist ivuxolimab. This clonotype was obtained from an adult with an advanced solid tumor such as melanoma, head and neck, liver or kidney cancer.

CDR3 amino acids: CASSQTSGLQETQYF. The DNA for the CDR3 is TGTGCCAGCAGCCAGACTAGCGGGCTCCAAGAGACCCAGTACTTC. This chain uses TRBV9 with TRBJ2-5; the match to TRBD2 covers 10 bases. This CDR3 region has 15 residues. Germline V lookup: CDR1 SGDLS, CDR2 YYNGEE. Losses at the gene ends were 4 bases for V and 1 base for J; bases not matched to a gene: 4.